This entry concerns a single T cell receptor beta chain. Its cognate antigen is unknown. This sample is drawn from a study of T cell responses to AZD1222 COVID-19 vaccine. Study findings and constraints: Donors were largely white British and mainly female; clonal diversity was possibly underestimated. Baseline antibody screening turned up just five to seven seropositive AZD1222 recipients. As reported, nearly half of all spike-specific TCRs target variant regions that are unmutated.

Assay: immunoSEQ multiplex PCR; the TCRdb copy retains only in-frame clones and omits some. This sample has 75,000 to 100,000 clones, with roughly 90% found just once. This specimen was peripheral blood, taken on day 0 of AZD1222 vaccination. The receptor comes from an adult in good health.

CDR3 loop: CASSLPLAGQETQYF. As DNA, the CDR3 is TGTGCCAGCAGCTTGCCCCTAGCGGGCCAAGAGACCCAGTACTTC. This chain joins TRBV5-5 and TRBJ2-5, with 8 bases aligning to TRBD2. The germline gives CDR1 SGHKS, CDR2 YYEKEE (reference sequence). Trimming took 1 base from V and 1 from J; bases not matched to a gene: 3. The CDR3 runs 15 residues. Using reference TRBV5-5 and TRBJ2-5 for the parts outside the CDR3, the full variable domain is DAGVTQSPTHLIKTRGQQVTLRCSPISGHKSVSWYQQVLGQGPQFIFQYYEKEERGRGNFPDRFSARQFPNYSSELNVNALLLGDSALYLCASSLPLAGQETQYFGPGTRLLVL.